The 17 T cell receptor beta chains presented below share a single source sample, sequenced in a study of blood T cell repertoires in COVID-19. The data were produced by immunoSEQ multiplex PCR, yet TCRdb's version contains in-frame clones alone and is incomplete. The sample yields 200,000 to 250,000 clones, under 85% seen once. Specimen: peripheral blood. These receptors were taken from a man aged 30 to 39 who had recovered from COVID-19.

DNA of the CDR3: TGTGCCAGCAGCTTTACAGGGGGTCTCGGCTATGGCTACACCTTC. The encoded protein is CASSFTGGLGYGYTF. The chain couples TRBV6-5 to TRBJ1-2, with TRBD1 identical over 8 bases. CDR3 length equals 15 residues. The V segment lost 6 bases and the J segment 4 bases; nucleotides outside the gene matches: 10. Per the germline V gene, CDR1 is MNHEY and CDR2 is SVGAGI.

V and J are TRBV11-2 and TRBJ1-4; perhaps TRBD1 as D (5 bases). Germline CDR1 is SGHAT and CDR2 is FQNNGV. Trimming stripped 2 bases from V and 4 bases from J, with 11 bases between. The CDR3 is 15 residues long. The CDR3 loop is CASSLHGRVNEKLFF. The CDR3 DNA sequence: TGTGCCAGCAGCTTACATGGCAGGGTTAATGAAAAACTGTTTTTT.

CDR3 DNA: TGTGCCAGCAGCTACTCCGGGGGTTGGAACACCGGGGAGCTGTTTTTT. It is translated as CASSYSGGWNTGELFF. The rearrangement links TRBV7-2 to TRBJ2-2, with D perhaps TRBD2 (6 bases). Per the germline V gene, CDR1 is SGHTA and CDR2 is FQGNSA. This CDR3 spans 16 amino acids. Trimming left V 4 bases short and J 1 base short, with 13 bases between.

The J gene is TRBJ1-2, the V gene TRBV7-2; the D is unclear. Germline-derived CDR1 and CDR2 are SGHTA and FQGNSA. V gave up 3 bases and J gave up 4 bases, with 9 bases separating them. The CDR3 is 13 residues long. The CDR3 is CASSLGESYGYTF. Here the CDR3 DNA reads TGTGCCAGCAGCTTGGGCGAATCCTATGGCTACACCTTC.

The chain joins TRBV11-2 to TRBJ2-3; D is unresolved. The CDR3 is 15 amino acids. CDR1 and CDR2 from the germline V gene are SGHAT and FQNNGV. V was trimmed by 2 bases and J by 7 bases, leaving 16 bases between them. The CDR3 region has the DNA TGTGCCAGCAGCTTAATTGGGCTCTCCCAACATACGCAGTATTTT. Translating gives CASSLIGLSQHTQYF.

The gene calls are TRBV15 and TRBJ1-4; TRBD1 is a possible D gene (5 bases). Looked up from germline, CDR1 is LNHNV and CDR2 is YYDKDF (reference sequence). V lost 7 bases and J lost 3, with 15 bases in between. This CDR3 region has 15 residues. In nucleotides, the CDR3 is TGTGCCACCACCCCCGAAGACAGTTCTAATGAAAAACTGTTTTTT. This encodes CATTPEDSSNEKLFF.

The DNA for the CDR3 is TGTGCCAGCAGCTTAGTTAGGTCTAGCGGACCATACGAGCAGTACTTC. Translated: CASSLVRSSGPYEQYF. This chain links TRBV7-8 with TRBJ2-7; 7 nucleotides align to TRBD2. Germline V CDR1 and CDR2: SGHVS, FQNEAQ. This CDR3 is 16 amino acids long. Trimming at V came to 1 base and at J to 4 bases, leaving 10 bases not matched to a gene.

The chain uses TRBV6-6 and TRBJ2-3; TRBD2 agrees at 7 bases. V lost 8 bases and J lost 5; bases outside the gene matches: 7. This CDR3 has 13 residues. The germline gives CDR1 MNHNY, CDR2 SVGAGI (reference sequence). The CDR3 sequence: CASGGGRKDTQYF. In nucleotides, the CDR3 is TGTGCCAGCGGGGGGGGAAGGAAAGATACGCAGTATTTT.

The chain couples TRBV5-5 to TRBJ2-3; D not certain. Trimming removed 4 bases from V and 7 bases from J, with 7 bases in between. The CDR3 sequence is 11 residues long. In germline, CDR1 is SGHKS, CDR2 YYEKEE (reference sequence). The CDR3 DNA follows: TGTGCCAGCAGCGGGCTTTATACGCAGTATTTT. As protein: CASSGLYTQYF.

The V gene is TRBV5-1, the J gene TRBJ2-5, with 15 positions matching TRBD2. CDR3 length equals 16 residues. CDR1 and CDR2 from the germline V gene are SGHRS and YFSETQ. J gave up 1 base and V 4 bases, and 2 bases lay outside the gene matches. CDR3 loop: CASSMGLAGGQETQYF. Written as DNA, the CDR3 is TGCGCCAGCAGCATGGGACTAGCGGGGGGCCAAGAGACCCAGTACTTC.

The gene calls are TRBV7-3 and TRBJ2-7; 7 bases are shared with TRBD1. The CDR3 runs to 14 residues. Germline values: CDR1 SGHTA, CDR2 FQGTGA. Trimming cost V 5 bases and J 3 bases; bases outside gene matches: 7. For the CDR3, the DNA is TGTGCCAGCAGCACCCGGGACAGTAACTACGAGCAGTACGTC. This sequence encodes CASSTRDSNYEQYV.

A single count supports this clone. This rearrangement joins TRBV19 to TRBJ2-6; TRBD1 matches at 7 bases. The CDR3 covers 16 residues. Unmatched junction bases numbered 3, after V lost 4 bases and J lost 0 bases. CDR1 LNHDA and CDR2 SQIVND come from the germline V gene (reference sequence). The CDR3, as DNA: TGTGCCAGTAGTAACAGGGGAACCTCTGGGGCCAACGTCCTGACTTTC. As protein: CASSNRGTSGANVLTF.

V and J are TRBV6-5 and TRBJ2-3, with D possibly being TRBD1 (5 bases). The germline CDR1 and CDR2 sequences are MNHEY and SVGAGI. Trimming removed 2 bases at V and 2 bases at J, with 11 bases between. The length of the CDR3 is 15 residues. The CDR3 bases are TGTGCCAGCAGTTACGGAGACAGAACCACAGATACGCAGTATTTT. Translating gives CASSYGDRTTDTQYF.

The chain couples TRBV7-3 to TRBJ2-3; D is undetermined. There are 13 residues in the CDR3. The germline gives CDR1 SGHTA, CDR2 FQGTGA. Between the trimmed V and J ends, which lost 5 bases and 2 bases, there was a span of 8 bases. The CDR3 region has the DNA TGTGCCAGCAGCCAAACTTACACAGATACGCAGTATTTT. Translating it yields CASSQTYTDTQYF.

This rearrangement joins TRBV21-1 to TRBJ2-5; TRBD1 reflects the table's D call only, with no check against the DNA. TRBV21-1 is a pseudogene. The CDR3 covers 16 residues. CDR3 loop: CASSPSGTEYQETQYF. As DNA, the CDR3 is TGTGCCAGCAGCCCCTCCGGGACAGAGTACCAAGAGACCCAGTACTTC.

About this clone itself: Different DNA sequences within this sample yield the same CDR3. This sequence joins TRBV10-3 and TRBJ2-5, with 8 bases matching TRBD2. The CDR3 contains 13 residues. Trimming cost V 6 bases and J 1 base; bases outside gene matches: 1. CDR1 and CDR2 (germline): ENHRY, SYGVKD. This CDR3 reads CAIRSGGQETQYF. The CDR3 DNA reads TGTGCCATCAGGAGCGGGGGCCAAGAGACCCAGTACTTC.

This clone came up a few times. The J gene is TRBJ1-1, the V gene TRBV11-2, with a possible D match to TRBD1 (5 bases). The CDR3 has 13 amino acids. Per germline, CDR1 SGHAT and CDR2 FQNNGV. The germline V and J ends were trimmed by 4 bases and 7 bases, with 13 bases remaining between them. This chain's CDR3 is CASSSKPGVEAFF. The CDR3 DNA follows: TGTGCCAGCAGCTCTAAGCCGGGGGTTGAAGCTTTCTTT.